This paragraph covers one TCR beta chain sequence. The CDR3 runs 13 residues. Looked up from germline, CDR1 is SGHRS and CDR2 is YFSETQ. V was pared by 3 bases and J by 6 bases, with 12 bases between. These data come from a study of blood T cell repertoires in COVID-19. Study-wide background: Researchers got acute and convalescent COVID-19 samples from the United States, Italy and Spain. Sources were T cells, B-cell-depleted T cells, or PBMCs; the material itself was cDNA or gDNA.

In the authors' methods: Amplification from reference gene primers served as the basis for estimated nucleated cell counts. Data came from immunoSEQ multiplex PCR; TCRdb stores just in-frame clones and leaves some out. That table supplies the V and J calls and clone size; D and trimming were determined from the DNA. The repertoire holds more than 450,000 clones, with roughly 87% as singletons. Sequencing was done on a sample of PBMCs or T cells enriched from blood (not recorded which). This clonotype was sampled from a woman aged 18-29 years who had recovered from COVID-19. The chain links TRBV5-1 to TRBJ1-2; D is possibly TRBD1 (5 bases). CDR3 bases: TGCGCCAGCAGCTCGGTAGAGACAGATGGCTACACCTTC. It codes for CASSSVETDGYTF.